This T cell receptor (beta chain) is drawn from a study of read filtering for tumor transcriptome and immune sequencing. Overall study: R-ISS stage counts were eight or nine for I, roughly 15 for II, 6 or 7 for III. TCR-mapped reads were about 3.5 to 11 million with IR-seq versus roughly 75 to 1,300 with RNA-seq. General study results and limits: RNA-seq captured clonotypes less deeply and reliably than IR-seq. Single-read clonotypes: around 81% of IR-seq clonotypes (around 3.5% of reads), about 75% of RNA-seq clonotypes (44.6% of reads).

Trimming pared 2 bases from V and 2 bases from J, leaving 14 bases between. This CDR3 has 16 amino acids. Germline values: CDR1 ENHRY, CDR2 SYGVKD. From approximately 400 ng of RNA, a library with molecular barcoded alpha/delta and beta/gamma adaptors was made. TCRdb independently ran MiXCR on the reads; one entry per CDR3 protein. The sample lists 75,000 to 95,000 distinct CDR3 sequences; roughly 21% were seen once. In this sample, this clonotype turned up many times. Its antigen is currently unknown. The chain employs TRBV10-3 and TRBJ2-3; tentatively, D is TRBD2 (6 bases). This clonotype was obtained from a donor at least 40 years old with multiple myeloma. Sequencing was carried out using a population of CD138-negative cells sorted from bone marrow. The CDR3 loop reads CAISETAGLLTDTQYF. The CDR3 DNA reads TGTGCCATCAGTGAGACCGCGGGACTCCTCACAGATACGCAGTATTTT.